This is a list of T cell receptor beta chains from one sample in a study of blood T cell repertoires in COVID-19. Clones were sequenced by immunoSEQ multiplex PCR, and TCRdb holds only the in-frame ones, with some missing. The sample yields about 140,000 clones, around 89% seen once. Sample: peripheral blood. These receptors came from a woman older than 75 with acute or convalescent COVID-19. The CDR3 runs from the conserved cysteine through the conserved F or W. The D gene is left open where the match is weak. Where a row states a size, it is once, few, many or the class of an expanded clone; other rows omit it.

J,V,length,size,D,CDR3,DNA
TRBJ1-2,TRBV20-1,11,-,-,CSARVAFGYTF,TGCAGTGCTAGGGTGGCTTTTGGCTACACCTTC
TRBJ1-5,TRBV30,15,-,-,CAWSVSRGPGQPQHF,TGTGCCTGGAGCGTTAGTAGAGGCCCGGGTCAGCCCCAGCATTTT
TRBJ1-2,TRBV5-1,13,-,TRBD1,CASTPDRGGGYTF,TGCGCCAGCACTCCGGACAGGGGAGGTGGCTACACCTTC
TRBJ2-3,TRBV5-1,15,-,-,CASSSSPLPTDTQYF,TGCGCCAGCAGCTCATCCCCCCTACCCACAGATACGCAGTATTTT
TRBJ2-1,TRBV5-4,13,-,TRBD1,CASSYDRGHEQFF,TGTGCCAGCAGCTACGACAGGGGGCATGAGCAGTTCTTC
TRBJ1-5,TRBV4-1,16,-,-,CASSQVFRYSNQPQHF,TGCGCCAGCAGCCAAGTTTTTAGATATAGCAATCAGCCCCAGCATTTT
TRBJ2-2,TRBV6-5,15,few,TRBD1,CASKDRGVFTGELFF,TGTGCCAGCAAAGACAGGGGGGTTTTCACCGGGGAGCTGTTTTTT
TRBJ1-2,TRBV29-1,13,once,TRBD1,CSARQGAKGGYTF,TGCAGCGCGAGACAGGGGGCTAAGGGTGGCTACACCTTC
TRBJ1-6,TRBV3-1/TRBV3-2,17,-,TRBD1,CASSQDLNRGRDSPLHF,TGTGCCAGCAGCCAAGATCTAAACAGGGGGCGGGATTCACCCCTCCACTTT
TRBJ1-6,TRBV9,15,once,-,CASSEDSLRNSPLHF,TGTGCCAGCAGCGAGGACAGCCTCCGGAATTCACCCCTCCACTTT
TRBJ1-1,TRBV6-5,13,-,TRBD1,CASTRTGMAEAFF,TGTGCCAGCACCCGGACAGGGATGGCTGAAGCTTTCTTT
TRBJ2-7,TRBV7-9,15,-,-,CASSLVQDGGYEQYF,TGTGCCAGCAGCTTAGTTCAAGACGGGGGCTACGAGCAGTACTTC
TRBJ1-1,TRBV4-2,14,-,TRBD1,CASSQGETGRKAFF,TGTGCCAGCAGCCAAGGTGAGACAGGGAGGAAAGCTTTCTTT
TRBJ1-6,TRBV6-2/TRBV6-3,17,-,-,CASSYSVGGWEDSPLHF,TGTGCCAGCAGTTACTCGGTCGGAGGGTGGGAAGATTCACCCCTCCACTTT
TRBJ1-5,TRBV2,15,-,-,CASRETEASNQPQHF,TGTGCCAGCAGAGAAACAGAAGCTAGCAATCAGCCCCAGCATTTT
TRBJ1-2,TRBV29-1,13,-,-,CSVDNGLTYGYTF,TGCAGCGTTGATAACGGACTGACATATGGCTACACCTTC
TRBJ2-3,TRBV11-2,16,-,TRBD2,CASSKRGGETTDTQYF,TGTGCCAGCAGCAAGCGGGGCGGGGAGACCACAGATACGCAGTATTTT
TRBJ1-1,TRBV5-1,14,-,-,CASSSGGRDTEAFF,TGCGCCAGCTCAAGCGGGGGCCGAGACACTGAAGCTTTCTTT
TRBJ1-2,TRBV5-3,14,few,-,CAESGWTFNYGYTF,TGTGCCGAGAGCGGGTGGACCTTTAACTATGGCTACACCTTC
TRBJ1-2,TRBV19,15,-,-,CASKSGSRSDYGYTF,TGTGCCAGTAAGTCAGGGTCGAGAAGTGACTATGGCTACACCTTC
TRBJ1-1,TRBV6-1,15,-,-,CASSDRNPLNTEAFF,TGTGCCAGCAGTGACAGGAACCCCCTGAACACTGAAGCTTTCTTT
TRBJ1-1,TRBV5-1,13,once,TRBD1,CASSLGQEGRAFF,TGCGCCAGCAGCTTAGGACAGGAGGGTCGAGCTTTCTTT
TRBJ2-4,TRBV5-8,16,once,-,CASSLGWEQYKNIQYF,TGTGCCAGCAGCTTGGGGTGGGAGCAATACAAAAACATTCAGTACTTC
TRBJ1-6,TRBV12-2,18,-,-,CASRLAWGRGNYNSPLHF,-
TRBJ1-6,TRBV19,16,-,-,CASKRRESTYNSPLHF,TGTGCCAGTAAGCGCCGCGAGTCTACCTATAATTCACCCCTCCACTTT
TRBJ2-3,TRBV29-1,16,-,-,CSVVPLSSNPTDTQYF,TGCAGCGTTGTGCCCCTCTCTAGTAACCCGACAGATACGCAGTATTTT
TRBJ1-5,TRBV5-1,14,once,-,CASSHRGSNQPQHF,TGCGCCAGCAGCCACCGGGGGAGCAATCAGCCCCAGCATTTT
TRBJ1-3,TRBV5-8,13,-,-,CAFRRRSGNTIYF,TGTGCCTTCAGGCGTCGCTCTGGAAACACCATATATTTT
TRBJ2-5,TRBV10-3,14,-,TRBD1,CAVRQGARQETQYF,TGTGCCGTTCGACAGGGGGCGCGGCAAGAGACCCAGTACTTC
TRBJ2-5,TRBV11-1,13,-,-,CASSFGSQETQYF,TGTGCCAGCAGCTTTGGCAGCCAAGAGACCCAGTACTTC
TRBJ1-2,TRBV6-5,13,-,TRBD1,CASSSTGLGGYTF,TGTGCCAGCAGCTCGACAGGGTTAGGGGGCTACACCTTC
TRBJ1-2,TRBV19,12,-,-,CASSLRNYGYTF,TGTGCCAGTAGCCTCCGGAACTATGGCTACACCTTC
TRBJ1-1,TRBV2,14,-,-,CASSERGRYTEAFF,TGTGCCAGCAGTGAAAGGGGCCGATACACTGAAGCTTTCTTT
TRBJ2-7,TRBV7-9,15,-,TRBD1,CASRRDRGASYEQYF,TGTGCCAGCAGGCGGGACAGGGGCGCTTCCTACGAGCAGTACTTC
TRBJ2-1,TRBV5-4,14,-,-,CASSLSTGRDEQFF,TGTGCCAGCAGCTTAAGCACAGGGAGGGATGAGCAGTTCTTC
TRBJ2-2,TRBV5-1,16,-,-,CASSAGQSFGTGELFF,TGCGCCAGCAGCGCGGGACAGTCCTTTGGCACCGGGGAGCTGTTTTTT
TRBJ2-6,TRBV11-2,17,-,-,CASSLDRGVFGANVLTF,TGTGCCAGCAGCTTAGACAGGGGGGTGTTTGGGGCCAACGTCCTGACTTTC
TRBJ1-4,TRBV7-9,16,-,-,CASSSGLGGLQEKLFF,TGTGCCAGCAGCTCCGGGCTAGGGGGATTACAAGAAAAACTGTTTTTT
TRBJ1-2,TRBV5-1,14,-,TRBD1,CASSFLDRGGGYTF,TGCGCCAGCAGCTTTTTGGACAGGGGTGGTGGCTACACCTTC
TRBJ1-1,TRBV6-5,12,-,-,CASSNRHSEAFF,TGTGCCAGCAGTAACCGACACTCTGAAGCTTTCTTT
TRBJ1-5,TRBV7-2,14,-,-,CASSQGPGNQPQHF,TGTGCCAGCAGCCAAGGGCCAGGGAATCAGCCCCAGCATTTT
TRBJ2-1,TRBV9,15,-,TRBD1,CASSPGQGAWDEQFF,TGTGCCAGCAGCCCCGGCCAGGGGGCTTGGGATGAGCAGTTCTTC
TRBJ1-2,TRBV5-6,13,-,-,CASSLPQGNGYTF,TGTGCCAGCAGCTTGCCACAGGGCAATGGCTACACCTTC